This T cell receptor beta chain originates from a study of blood T cell repertoires in COVID-19. This CDR3 is 15 amino acids long. V lost 5 bases to trimming and J lost 7 bases; unmatched junction nucleotides: 5. Germline values: CDR1 SGHTA, CDR2 FQGNSA. TCRdb's copy holds only in-frame clones and misses some; the assay was immunoSEQ multiplex PCR. The sample has some 150,000 clones; about 77% are singletons. The V and J genes are TRBV7-2 and TRBJ2-2; 12 positions agree with TRBD2. The sample consisted of peripheral blood. The sequence was collected from a woman of 80 years or more with acute or convalescent COVID-19. The CDR3 DNA sequence: TGTGCCAGCAGCCCTCCGGGACTAGCGGGCGGGGAGCTGTTTTTT. Amino acid sequence: CASSPPGLAGGELFF.